The T cell receptor beta chain under discussion was sequenced for a study of PD-1 blockade in classical Hodgkin lymphoma. Study findings and constraints: Exclusion removed patients who began nivolumab under 1 year after ASCT. Complete responders had baseline diversity similar to newly diagnosed patients.

TCRdb's copy holds only in-frame clones and misses some; the assay was immunoSEQ multiplex PCR. The top ten clones hold 20% of a sample with about 20,000 clones, approximately 73% of them seen once. Indicated time point: cycle 4 day 1 (C4D1), after 6 weeks of nivolumab. Each patient experienced a relapse that followed autologous stem cell transplantation, and brentuximab vedotin exposure varied. The best responses consisted of complete response, partial response or progressive disease. As to this clone: Its cognate antigen is unknown.

Sequencing used peripheral blood mononuclear cells (PBMCs), obtained before the fourth cycle of nivolumab. The TCR originated in a human donor with classical Hodgkin lymphoma.

The CDR3 DNA is TGCGCCAGCAGCTTGGGTCCGAGGGGTCCTGAAGCTTTCTTT. Translated: CASSLGPRGPEAFF. The chain is built from TRBV5-1 and TRBJ1-1, with a weak D call TRBD1 (5 bases). V was trimmed by 0 bases and J by 6 bases, leaving 12 bases between them. Germline V lookup: CDR1 SGHRS, CDR2 YFSETQ. The length of the CDR3 is 14 residues. Variable domain in full (rest from reference TRBV5-1 and TRBJ1-1): KAGVTQTPRYLIKTRGQQVTLSCSPISGHRSVSWYQQTPGQGLQFLFEYFSETQRNKGNFPGRFSGRQFSNSRSEMNVSTLELGDSALYLCASSLGPRGPEAFFGQGTRLTVV.